The source of this TCR beta chain is a study of lymphopenia after photon versus proton radiotherapy. Study-wide findings and caveats: Photon-treated patients lost naive T cells and TCR diversity; proton-treated stayed stable. Survival link was tested only in deceased patients; proton benefit remains a possibility. After the lymphocyte nadir, photon-treated repertoires showed oligoclonal expansion, especially of CD8+ Temra cells.

A word on this clone: No antigen is known for it.

Germline V gene lookup returns CDR1 SGHAT and CDR2 FQNNGV. The CDR3 is 18 amino acids. V was shortened by 5 bases and J by 0 bases, with 23 bases between the two germline ends. Measured with immunoSEQ multiplex PCR; TCRdb has only the in-frame clones, and not every one. The table includes around 27,000 clones, more than 75% detected once. The source of this sequence is a woman aged 50 to 65 with cholangiocarcinoma. The sequenced sample was peripheral blood, obtained from a patient treated with photon-based radiotherapy. The rearrangement links TRBV11-2 to TRBJ2-7, with unresolved D. CDR3 loop: CASSLQPDRVSSSYEQYF. The CDR3, as DNA: TGTGCCAGCAGCCTACAACCCGACCGGGTCTCGAGCTCCTACGAGCAGTACTTC. Complete variable domain (other parts from reference TRBV11-2 and TRBJ2-7): EAGVAQSPRYKIIEKRQSVAFWCNPISGHATLYWYQQILGQGPKLLIQFQNNGVVDDSQLPKDRFSAERLKGVDSTLKIQPAKLEDSAVYLCASSLQPDRVSSSYEQYFGPGTRLTVT.